This TCR gamma chain derives from a study of γδ T cells in repeated Plasmodium falciparum infection. Study information: Each infection was followed by sampling at 21 days, plus baseline and some pre-infection draws. Study-wide points: Vdelta2-negative gammadelta repertoires appeared less diverse and less shared in Malian than Australian children. The Malian cohort came from a small rural village of predominantly one ethnic group. Over time and infection, Vgamma9/Vdelta2+ repertoires remained highly stable and polyclonal.

The germline gives CDR1 VINAFY, CDR2 YDVSNSKD. V lost 6 bases and J lost 3; bases outside the gene matches: 4. The CDR3 consists of 13 residues. TCRdb re-processed the multiplex PCR reads via CATT. This table has about 30,000 gamma-chain clones, under 1.5% appearing once. Gammadelta T cells were flow-sorted from PBMC into Vgamma9/Vdelta2+ and Vdelta2-negative populations for bulk analysis. This clone has a count of ten or more. The antigen remains unidentified. The TCRdb protein comes from a much larger clone and disagrees with this DNA's translation at residue 6, likely due to a read error; the protein given here is derived from the DNA.

The sequenced sample consisted of gamma-delta T cells from blood. This chain joins TRGV5 and TRGJP1. The clonotype comes from a pool of human donors (malaria-infected and uninfected, not separated). CDR3 protein: CATWTPTGWFKIF. DNA for the CDR3: TGTGCCACCTGGACACCCACTGGTTGGTTCAAGATATTT.